What follows describes a single T cell receptor (beta chain). This record belongs to a study of CD8 T cells in Susac syndrome. From blood CD8+ and CD4+ T cells, TCR beta sequences were generated. The authors negatively isolated CD8+ and CD4+ T cells and FACS-enriched TEMRA cells. With 4 bases removed from V and 11 bases from J, the gap between germline ends came to 15 bases. CDR3 size: 13 residues. Per the germline V gene, CDR1 is WNHNN and CDR2 is SYGVQD (reference sequence). RNA amounts of roughly 0.5 to 1 ug underwent reverse transcription with random hexamers. Multiplex PCR with immunoSEQ amplified the TCR beta CDR3 across 54 Vbeta and 13 Jbeta. MiXCR, applied by TCRdb to the immunoSEQ multiplex PCR reads, yields one record per CDR3 protein. The sample holds 300,000 or so distinct CDR3 sequences, about 92% seen once.

The TCR comes from a human donor with multiple sclerosis. The chain carries TRBV10-1 and TRBJ2-1, with D possibly TRBD1 on 6 matching bases. Specimen: CD4+ T cells from PBMCs. CDR3 in DNA: TGCGCCAGCAGTGTTGGACCCGGGACAAAGCAGTTCTTC. It encodes CASSVGPGTKQFF.